Below, 5 T cell receptor beta chains from the same sample are listed, as sequenced in a study of shared clonotypes between healthy human individuals. Assay used: immunoSEQ multiplex PCR; TCRdb lists only in-frame clones, some missing. The sample shows about 2.1 million clones, 90% to 95% of them seen only once. CD45RO-negative cells were positively selected for CCR7, leaving out terminally differentiated effector memory CD45RA+ cells. Sequenced sample: naive CD8+ T cells from PBMCs. These receptors were taken from a man between 18 and 29 years old in good health. Some clones in this sample may be carry-over from other donors' samples.

J is TRBJ2-1 and V is TRBV28, with D maybe TRBD2 (5 bases). V lost 5 bases and J 4 bases, leaving 21 bases between the germline ends. The CDR3 runs to 17 residues. Germline V gene sequence: CDR1 MDHEN, CDR2 SYDVKM. CDR3 nucleotide sequence: TGTGCCAGCAGTCCAGGACTCTCCCGGGTGTTTTACAATGAGCAGTTCTTC. Amino acids: CASSPGLSRVFYNEQFF.

This clone was counted between two and nine times. The genes are TRBV10-2 and TRBJ1-2; D call uncertain. There are 13 residues in the CDR3. V dropped 2 bases and J dropped 6 bases, with 10 bases sitting between them. The V gene's germline CDR1 is WSHSY and CDR2 SAAADI. For the CDR3, the DNA is TGCGCCAGCAGTGAGAACTCACTCGATGGCTACACCTTC. Its protein is CASSENSLDGYTF.

Points on this clone: Other DNA sequences from this sample encode an identical CDR3 as well. This rearrangement joins TRBV29-1 to TRBJ2-5, with D possibly called TRBD1 or TRBD2 (5 bases each). Per the germline V gene, CDR1 is SQVTM and CDR2 is ANQGSEA. V dropped 1 base and J dropped 5 bases, with 11 bases sitting between them. The CDR3 has 13 residues. The CDR3 DNA reads as TGCAGCGTTGAAGGGGGGTTCCAGGAGACCCAGTACTTC. It encodes CSVEGGFQETQYF.

The rearrangement links TRBV18 to TRBJ2-1; D gene uncertain. The CDR3 runs to 12 residues. V was clipped by 2 bases and J by 8 bases, with 7 bases between them. Germline CDR1 and CDR2: KGHSH and LQKENI. This chain's CDR3 is CASSPSDYEQFF. In DNA, the CDR3 is TGTGCCAGCTCACCAAGCGACTATGAGCAGTTCTTC.

The genes are TRBV4-2 and TRBJ2-7; 12 bases fit TRBD2. The V gene end was trimmed by 3 bases and the J gene end by 5 bases; junction bases not matched to a gene: 8. This CDR3 region has 16 residues. Germline lookup yields CDR1 LGHNA and CDR2 YNFKEQ. The CDR3: CASSQDPSGRADEQYF. In DNA, the CDR3 is TGTGCCAGCAGCCAGGACCCTAGCGGGAGGGCCGACGAGCAGTACTTC.